The rows below give T cell receptor beta chains drawn from one sample of a study of blood T cell repertoires in COVID-19. The assay was immunoSEQ multiplex PCR, and TCRdb's table has in-frame clones only and misses some. The sample holds roughly 100,000 clones, around 87% seen once. The sequencing input was peripheral blood. The receptors here all came from a human donor in a cohort sampled during active COVID-19. Both conserved end residues are trimmed from each CDR3. D genes are given only for firm matches.

j_call | v_call | d_call | cdr3_aa
TRBJ2-5 | TRBV6-1 | NA | ASSEARLQETQY
TRBJ1-2 | TRBV3-1/TRBV3-2 | TRBD1 | ASSDVGGTGVHGYT
TRBJ1-2 | TRBV4-2 | TRBD1 | ASSQAGQGGNGYT
TRBJ2-5 | TRBV18 | NA | ASSRGGGGETQY
TRBJ2-1 | TRBV9 | TRBD2 | ASSARTSDNEQF
TRBJ1-5 | TRBV15 | NA | ATSSLLAGSNQPQH
TRBJ1-6 | TRBV28 | TRBD1 | ASSGDRVLGPYNSPLH
TRBJ1-1 | TRBV5-1 | NA | ASSLVSGSTEAF
TRBJ1-5 | TRBV28 | NA | ASSFLAGLSQPQH
TRBJ1-5 | TRBV6-6 | TRBD1 | ASSRDSLNQPQH
TRBJ1-1 | TRBV18 | NA | ASSLRHRNMNTEAF
TRBJ2-2 | TRBV2 | TRBD2 | ASSAGLAGNTGELF
TRBJ2-1 | TRBV18 | TRBD1 | ASSTDRGGEQF
TRBJ2-1 | TRBV5-1 | NA | ASSLGGSSNEQF
TRBJ1-5 | TRBV18 | NA | ASSPGRGNSNQPQH
TRBJ2-1 | TRBV9 | TRBD2 | ASSVASGGVQYEQF
TRBJ1-5 | TRBV19 | NA | ASSIGGPRDRPQH
TRBJ1-3 | TRBV7-3 | TRBD1 | ASSYDRGPGNTIY
TRBJ1-1 | TRBV25-1 | TRBD1 | ASRKRQGSEAF
TRBJ1-1 | TRBV3-1/TRBV3-2 | NA | ASAEGTLNTEAF
TRBJ1-2 | TRBV6-5 | TRBD1 | ASRSQGQTYYGYT
TRBJ1-4 | TRBV4-1 | TRBD1 | ASSQGPATGVREKLF
TRBJ1-2 | TRBV4-2 | NA | ASSPSGVLWGYT
TRBJ2-3 | TRBV5-1 | NA | ASSLKAQNRGTDTQY
TRBJ2-2 | TRBV4-1 | NA | ASSQEAPPGPGELF
TRBJ2-3 | TRBV2 | TRBD2 | ASGGGWGTTTDTQY
TRBJ1-5 | TRBV5-5 | NA | ASSLDQGVNQPQH
TRBJ2-3 | TRBV27 | NA | ASSYAAGRTQY
TRBJ2-2 | TRBV24-1 | TRBD2 | ATSDFASGGANTGELF
TRBJ1-3 | TRBV5-1 | TRBD1 | ASSYDRVGSGNTIY
TRBJ1-2 | TRBV28 | NA | ASSTFSGGFNYGYT
TRBJ1-1 | TRBV5-1 | NA | ASSSMDSTEAF
TRBJ1-3 | TRBV6-6 | NA | ASSYSVRGSGNTIY
TRBJ2-3 | TRBV11-3 | TRBD1 | ASSHRQGRNTDTQY
TRBJ1-4 | TRBV4-1 | TRBD1 | ASFGPPGQEAQLF
TRBJ1-2 | TRBV3-1/TRBV3-2 | NA | ASSQLTVGYGYT
TRBJ1-1 | TRBV18 | NA | ASSPVPRPAGVAF
TRBJ2-3 | TRBV21-1 | NA | ASSNAGSPSTDTQY
TRBJ1-2 | TRBV4-1 | NA | ASSQGGLGPNYGYT
TRBJ1-2 | TRBV11-2 | NA | ASSLEAGFDYGYT
TRBJ2-5 | TRBV19 | NA | ASRQAGETQY
TRBJ2-5 | TRBV5-4 | NA | ASSQGQAQETQY
TRBJ2-7 | TRBV11-2 | TRBD1 | ASSSGTAYEQY
TRBJ2-1 | TRBV6-6 | NA | ASSAGFGEQF
TRBJ2-3 | TRBV5-1 | NA | ASSLVGGLEDTQY
TRBJ2-1 | TRBV4-1 | TRBD1 | ASSQEPTGGDEQF
TRBJ2-2 | TRBV5-4 | TRBD1 | ASSLGTGANTGELF
TRBJ1-2 | TRBV9 | NA | ASSVAGGGGYT
TRBJ2-1 | TRBV7-9 | TRBD1 | ASSVTGGLNEQF
TRBJ2-2 | TRBV5-4 | NA | ASSSDIEWAGELF
TRBJ1-1 | TRBV6-2/TRBV6-3 | TRBD1 | ASSPRQGLSTEAF
TRBJ1-2 | TRBV5-4 | TRBD1 | ASSFRGLDNYGYT
TRBJ2-2 | TRBV7-2 | TRBD1 | ASSLQGVTGELF
TRBJ2-7 | TRBV6-2/TRBV6-3 | NA | ASSNRDFYEQY
TRBJ2-7 | TRBV5-4 | TRBD1 | ASSLTGGDEQY